This T cell receptor beta chain was found in a study of blood T cell repertoires in COVID-19. Germline V gene sequence: CDR1 SNHLY, CDR2 FYNNEI. J gave up 5 bases and V 3 bases, and 6 bases lay outside the gene matches. CDR3 length equals 15 residues. Sequencing was performed with immunoSEQ multiplex PCR; in TCRdb, only in-frame clones are kept and a portion is missing. The repertoire holds under 300,000 clones, with about 79% as singletons. This clone was picked up one time. The genes are TRBV2 and TRBJ1-4; 7 positions agree with TRBD1. The receptor was isolated from a man aged 40-49 years who had recovered from COVID-19. The sequencing input was peripheral blood. The CDR3 reads CASSDLGTVNEKLFF. The CDR3 region has the DNA TGTGCCAGCAGTGACCTCGGGACAGTAAATGAAAAACTGTTTTTT.